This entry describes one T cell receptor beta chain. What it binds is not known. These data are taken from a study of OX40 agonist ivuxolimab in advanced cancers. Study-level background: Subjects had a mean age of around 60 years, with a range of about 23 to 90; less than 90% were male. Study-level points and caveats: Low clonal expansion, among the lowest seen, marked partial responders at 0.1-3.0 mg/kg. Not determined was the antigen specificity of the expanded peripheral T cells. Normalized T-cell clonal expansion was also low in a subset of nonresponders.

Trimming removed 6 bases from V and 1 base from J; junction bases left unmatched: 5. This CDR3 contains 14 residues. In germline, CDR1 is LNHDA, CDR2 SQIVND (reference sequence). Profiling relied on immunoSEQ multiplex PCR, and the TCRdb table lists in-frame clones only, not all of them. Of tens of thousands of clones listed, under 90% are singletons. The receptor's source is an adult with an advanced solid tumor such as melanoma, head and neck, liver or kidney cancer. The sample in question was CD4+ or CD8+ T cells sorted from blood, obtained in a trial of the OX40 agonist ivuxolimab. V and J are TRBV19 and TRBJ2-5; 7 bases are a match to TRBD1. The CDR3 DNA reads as TGTGCCAGTAGGAAGGGACAGTCCCAAGAGACCCAGTACTTC. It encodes CASRKGQSQETQYF. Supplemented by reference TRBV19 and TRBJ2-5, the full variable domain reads DGGITQSPKYLFRKEGQNVTLSCEQNLNHDAMYWYRQDPGQGLRLIYYSQIVNDFQKGDIAEGYSVSREKKESFPLTVTSAQKNPTAFYLCASRKGQSQETQYFGPGTRLLVL.